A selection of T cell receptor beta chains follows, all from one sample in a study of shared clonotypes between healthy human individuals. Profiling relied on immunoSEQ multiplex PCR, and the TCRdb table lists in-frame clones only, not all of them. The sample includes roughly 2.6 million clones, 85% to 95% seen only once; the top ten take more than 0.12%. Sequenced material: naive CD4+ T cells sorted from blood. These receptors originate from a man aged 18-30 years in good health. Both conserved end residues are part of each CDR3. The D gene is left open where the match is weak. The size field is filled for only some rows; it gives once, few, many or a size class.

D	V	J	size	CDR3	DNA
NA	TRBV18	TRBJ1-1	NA	CASSPSRGLNTEAFF	TGTGCCAGCTCACCCAGTCGGGGACTGAACACTGAAGCTTTCTTT
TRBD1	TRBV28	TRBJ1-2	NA	CASSPGQGNANYGYTF	TGTGCCAGCAGTCCGGGACAGGGCAATGCGAACTATGGCTACACCTTC
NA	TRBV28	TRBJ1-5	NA	CASSSSMRGANQPQHF	TGTGCCAGCAGTTCATCCATGCGGGGGGCTAATCAGCCCCAGCATTTT
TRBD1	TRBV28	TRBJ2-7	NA	CASIRGQVGEYEQYF	TGTGCCAGCATCCGAGGACAGGTAGGGGAATACGAGCAGTACTTC
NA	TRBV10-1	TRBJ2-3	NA	CASSSSTDTQYF	TGCGCCAGCAGTTCCAGCACAGATACGCAGTATTTT
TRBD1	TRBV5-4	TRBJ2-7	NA	CASSFDRALLYEQYF	TGTGCCAGCAGCTTTGACAGGGCCCTTCTGTACGAGCAGTACTTC
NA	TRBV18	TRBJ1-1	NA	CASSVGTGTEAFF	TGTGCCAGCTCAGTGGGGACGGGAACTGAAGCTTTCTTT
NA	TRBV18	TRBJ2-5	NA	CASSPPGRDKRETQYF	TGTGCCAGCTCACCCCCGGGACGGGATAAGAGAGAGACCCAGTACTTC
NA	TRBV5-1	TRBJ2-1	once	CASSLEYRSYNEQFF	TGCGCCAGCAGCTTGGAGTACAGGAGCTACAATGAGCAGTTCTTC
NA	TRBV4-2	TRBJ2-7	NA	CASSQDPGSPGEQYF	TGTGCCAGCAGCCAAGATCCGGGCTCCCCAGGTGAGCAGTACTTC
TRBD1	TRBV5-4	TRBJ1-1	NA	CASSGTGRGTEAFF	TGTGCCAGCAGCGGGACAGGCCGGGGCACTGAAGCTTTCTTT
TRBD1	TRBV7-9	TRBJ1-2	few	CASSLWDRAGYTF	TGTGCCAGCAGCCTCTGGGACAGGGCCGGCTACACCTTC
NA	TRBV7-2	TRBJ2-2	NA	CASRPTPGELFF	TGTGCCAGCAGGCCTACGCCCGGGGAGCTGTTTTTT
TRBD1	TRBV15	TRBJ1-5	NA	CATSRSTGWYQPQHF	TGTGCCACCAGCAGATCGACAGGGTGGTATCAGCCCCAGCATTTT
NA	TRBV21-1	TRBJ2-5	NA	CASSKEVSGKETQYF	TGTGCCAGCAGCAAAGAGGTATCAGGGAAAGAGACCCAGTACTTC
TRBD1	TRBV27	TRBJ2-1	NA	CASSRWGQGSTGEQFF	TGTGCCAGCAGTCGCTGGGGACAGGGGTCCACAGGTGAGCAGTTCTTC
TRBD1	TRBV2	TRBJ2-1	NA	CASSVGTGINEQFF	TGTGCCAGCAGTGTAGGGACAGGGATCAATGAGCAGTTCTTC
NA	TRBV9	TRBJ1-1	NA	CASSVGGLSTEAFF	TGTGCCAGCAGCGTAGGAGGGCTAAGCACTGAAGCTTTCTTT
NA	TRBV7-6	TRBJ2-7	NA	CASSLETDLSYEQYF	TGTGCCAGCAGCTTAGAAACGGACCTTTCCTACGAGCAGTACTTC
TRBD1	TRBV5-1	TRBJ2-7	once	CASSSPGTGREQYF	TGCGCCAGCAGCTCCCCCGGGACAGGGCGCGAGCAGTACTTC
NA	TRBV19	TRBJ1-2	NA	CASSEVGVYGYTF	TGTGCCAGTAGTGAGGTAGGAGTCTATGGCTACACCTTC
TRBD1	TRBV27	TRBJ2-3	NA	CASRRQGPDTQYF	TGTGCCAGCAGGCGACAGGGCCCAGATACGCAGTATTTT
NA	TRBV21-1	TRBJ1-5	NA	CASSNDSRVVQPQHF	TGTGCCAGCAGCAACGACTCCAGGGTCGTCCAGCCCCAGCATTTT
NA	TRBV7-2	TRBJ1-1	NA	CASSFSGGMTEAFF	TGTGCCAGCAGCTTTAGCGGGGGGATGACTGAAGCTTTCTTT
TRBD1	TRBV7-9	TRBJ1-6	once	CASSGHWGQKNYNSPLHF	TGTGCCAGCAGCGGACATTGGGGACAGAAAAACTATAATTCACCCCTCCACTTT
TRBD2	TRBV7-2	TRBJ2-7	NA	CASSLLWTSGYEQYF	TGTGCCAGCAGCTTATTATGGACTAGCGGCTACGAGCAGTACTTC
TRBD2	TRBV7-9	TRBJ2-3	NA	CASRPSGGDTQYF	TGTGCCAGCAGACCTAGCGGGGGGGATACGCAGTATTTT
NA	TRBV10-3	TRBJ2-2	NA	CAISDALKGFGTGELFF	TGTGCCATCAGTGACGCTCTAAAGGGTTTCGGCACCGGGGAGCTGTTTTTT
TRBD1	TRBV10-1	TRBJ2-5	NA	CASSESVTGVETQYF	TGCGCCAGCAGTGAGTCGGTGACAGGGGTGGAGACCCAGTACTTC
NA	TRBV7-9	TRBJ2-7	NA	CASSPAKKNYEQYF	TGTGCCAGCAGCCCGGCCAAAAAGAACTACGAGCAGTACTTC